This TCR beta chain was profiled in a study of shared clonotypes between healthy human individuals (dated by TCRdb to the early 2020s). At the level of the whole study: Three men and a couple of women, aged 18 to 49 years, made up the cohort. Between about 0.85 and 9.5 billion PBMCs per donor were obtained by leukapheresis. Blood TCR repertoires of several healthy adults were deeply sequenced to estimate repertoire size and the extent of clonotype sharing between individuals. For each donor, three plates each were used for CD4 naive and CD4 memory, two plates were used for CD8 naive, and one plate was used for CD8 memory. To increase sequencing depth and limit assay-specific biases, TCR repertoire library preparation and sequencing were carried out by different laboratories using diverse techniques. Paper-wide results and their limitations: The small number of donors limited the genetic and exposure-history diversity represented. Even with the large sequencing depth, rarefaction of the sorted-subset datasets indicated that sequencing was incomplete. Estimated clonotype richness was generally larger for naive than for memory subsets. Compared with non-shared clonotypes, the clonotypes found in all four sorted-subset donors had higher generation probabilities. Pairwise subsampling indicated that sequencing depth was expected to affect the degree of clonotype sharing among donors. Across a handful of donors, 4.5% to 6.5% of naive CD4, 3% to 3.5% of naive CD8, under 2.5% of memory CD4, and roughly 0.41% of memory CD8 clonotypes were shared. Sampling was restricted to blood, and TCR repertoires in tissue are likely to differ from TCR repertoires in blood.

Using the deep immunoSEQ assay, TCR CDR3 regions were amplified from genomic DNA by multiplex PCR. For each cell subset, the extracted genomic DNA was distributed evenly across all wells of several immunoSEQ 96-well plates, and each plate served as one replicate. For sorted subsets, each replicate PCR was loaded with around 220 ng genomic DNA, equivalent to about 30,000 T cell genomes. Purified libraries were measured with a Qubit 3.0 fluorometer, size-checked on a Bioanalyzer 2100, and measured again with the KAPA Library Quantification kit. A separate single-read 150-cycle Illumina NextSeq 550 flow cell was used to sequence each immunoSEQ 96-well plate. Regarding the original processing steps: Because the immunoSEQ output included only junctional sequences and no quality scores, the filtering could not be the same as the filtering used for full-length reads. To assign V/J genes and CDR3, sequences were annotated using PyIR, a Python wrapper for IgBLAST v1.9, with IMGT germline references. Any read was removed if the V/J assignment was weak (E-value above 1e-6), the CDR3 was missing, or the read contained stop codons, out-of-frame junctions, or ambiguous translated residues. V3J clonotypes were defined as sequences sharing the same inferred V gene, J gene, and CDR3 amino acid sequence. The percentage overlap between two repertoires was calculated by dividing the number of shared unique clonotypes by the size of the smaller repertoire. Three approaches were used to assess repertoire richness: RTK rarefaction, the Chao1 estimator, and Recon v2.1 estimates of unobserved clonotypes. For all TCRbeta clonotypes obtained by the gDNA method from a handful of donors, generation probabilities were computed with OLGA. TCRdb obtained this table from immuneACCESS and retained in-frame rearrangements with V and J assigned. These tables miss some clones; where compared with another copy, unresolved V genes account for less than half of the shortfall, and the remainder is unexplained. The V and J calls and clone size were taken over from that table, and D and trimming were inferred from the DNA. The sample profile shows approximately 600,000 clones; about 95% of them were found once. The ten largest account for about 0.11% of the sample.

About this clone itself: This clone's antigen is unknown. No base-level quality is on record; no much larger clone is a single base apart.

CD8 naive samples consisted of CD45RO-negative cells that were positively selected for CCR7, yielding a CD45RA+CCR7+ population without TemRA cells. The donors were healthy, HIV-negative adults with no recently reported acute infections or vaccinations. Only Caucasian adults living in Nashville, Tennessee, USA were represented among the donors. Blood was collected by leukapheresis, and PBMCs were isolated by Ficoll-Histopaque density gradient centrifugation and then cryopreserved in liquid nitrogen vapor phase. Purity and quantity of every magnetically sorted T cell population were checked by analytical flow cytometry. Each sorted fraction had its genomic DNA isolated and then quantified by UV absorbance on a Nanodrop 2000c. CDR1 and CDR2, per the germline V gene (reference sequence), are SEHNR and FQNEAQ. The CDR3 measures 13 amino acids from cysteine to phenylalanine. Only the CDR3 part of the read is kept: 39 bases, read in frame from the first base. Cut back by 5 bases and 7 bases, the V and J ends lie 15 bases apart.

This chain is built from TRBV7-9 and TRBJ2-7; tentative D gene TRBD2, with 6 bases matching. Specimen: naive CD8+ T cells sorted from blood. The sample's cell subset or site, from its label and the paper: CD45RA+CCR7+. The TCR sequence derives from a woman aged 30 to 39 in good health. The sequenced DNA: TGTGCCAGCAGCCCCCCGACTAGTAAGGAGCAGTACTTC. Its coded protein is CASSPPTSKEQYF. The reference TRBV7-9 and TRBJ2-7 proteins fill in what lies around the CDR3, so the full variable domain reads DTGVSQNPRHKITKRGQNVTFRCDPISEHNRLYWYRQTLGQGPEFLTYFQNEAQLEKSRLLSDRFSAERPKGSFSTLEIQRTEQGDSAMYLCASSPPTSKEQYFGPGTRLTVT.